The rows below give T cell receptor beta chains drawn from one sample of a study of vaccination and CD4 T cells after COVID-19. Their antigens remain unidentified. TCRdb reprocessed the PCR reads via MiXCR and lists one record per CDR3 protein. Counted here are roughly 7,200 distinct CDR3 sequences, over 60% occurring once; the ten biggest clones make up roughly 36%. Specimen: CD4+ T cells from blood, cultured in vitro. The receptors derive from a human donor who had recovered from COVID-19. Both conserved end residues are part of each CDR3. The D gene is left open where the match is weak. Part of the rows lack a size; the others show once, few, many or a class for expanded clones.

d_call,v_call,j_call,clone_size,cdr3_nt,cdr3_aa
NA,TRBV6-2/TRBV6-3,TRBJ1-2,NA,TGTGCCAGCAGCAAAGACAGGTCCTACGCTAACTATGGCTACACCTTC,CASSKDRSYANYGYTF
NA,TRBV2,TRBJ2-2,NA,TGTGCCAGCACTGATACCAACACCGGGGAGCTGTTTTTT,CASTDTNTGELFF
NA,TRBV20-1,TRBJ1-6,few,TGCAGTGCTAGACTAGATTATAATTCACCCCTCCACTTT,CSARLDYNSPLHF
NA,TRBV5-1,TRBJ1-5,once,TGCGCCAGCAGCTTGGTAAGCGGTTCCAATCAGCCCCAGCATTTT,CASSLVSGSNQPQHF
NA,TRBV6-2/TRBV6-3,TRBJ1-1,NA,TGTGCCAGCAGTTATCAGGCTTCAGCTTTCTTT,CASSYQASAFF
TRBD2,TRBV6-1,TRBJ2-7,few,TGTGCCAGCAGCCGGACTAGCGGGGGGCCTTCCTACGAGCAGTACTTC,CASSRTSGGPSYEQYF
TRBD2,TRBV2,TRBJ2-7,NA,TGTGCCAGCAGGGCTAGCACGGGAGGGGTGTACGAGCAGTACTTC,CASRASTGGVYEQYF
TRBD2,TRBV5-4,TRBJ2-2,NA,TGTGCCAGCAGCCCCGGAGGGAGGGCAGGCGGGGAGCTGTTTTTT,CASSPGGRAGGELFF
NA,TRBV27,TRBJ2-1,NA,TGTGCCAGCAGGCGGTTAGCGGACACCTACAATGAGCAGTTCTTC,CASRRLADTYNEQFF
NA,TRBV6-1,TRBJ1-4,NA,TGTGCCAGCAAAGGGGCTAATGAAAAACTGTTTTTT,CASKGANEKLFF
NA,TRBV6-1,TRBJ2-1,once,TGTGCCAGCAGTGGGGGGGCGTCACAGTTCTTC,CASSGGASQFF
NA,TRBV27,TRBJ1-1,few,TGTGCCAGCAGTTTAAGCGGCATTGATAAAGCTGAAGCTTTCTTT,CASSLSGIDKAEAFF
NA,TRBV7-3,TRBJ2-1,NA,TGTGCCAGCAGCTCAGGGGTCTACAATGAGCAGTTCTTC,CASSSGVYNEQFF